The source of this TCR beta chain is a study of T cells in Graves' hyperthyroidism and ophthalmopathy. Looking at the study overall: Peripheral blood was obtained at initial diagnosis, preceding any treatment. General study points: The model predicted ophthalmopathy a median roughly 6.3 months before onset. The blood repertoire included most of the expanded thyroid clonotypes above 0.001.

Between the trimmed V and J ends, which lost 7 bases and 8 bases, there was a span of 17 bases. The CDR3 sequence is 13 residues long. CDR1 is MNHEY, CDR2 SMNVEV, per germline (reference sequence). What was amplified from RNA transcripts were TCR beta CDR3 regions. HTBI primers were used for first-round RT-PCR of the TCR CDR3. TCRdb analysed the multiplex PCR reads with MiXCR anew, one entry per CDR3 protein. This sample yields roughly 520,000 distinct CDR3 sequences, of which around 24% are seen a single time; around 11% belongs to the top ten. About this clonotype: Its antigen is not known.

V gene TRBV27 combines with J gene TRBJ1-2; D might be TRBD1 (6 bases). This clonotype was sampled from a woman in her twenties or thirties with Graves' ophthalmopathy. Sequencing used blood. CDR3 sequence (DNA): TGTGCCAGCAAAGGAGGGGGGGCGCAAGGCTACACCTTC. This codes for CASKGGGAQGYTF.